This entry lists 10 T cell receptor beta chains sequenced from one sample in a study of radiotherapy plus CTLA-4 blockade in lung cancer listed by TCRdb under 2018. The method behind the library was the immunoSEQ multiplex PCR assay. Sourced from immuneACCESS, this table was stored by TCRdb with only in-frame sequences that have V and J called. A share of the clones is absent; for the studies checked, an unresolved V gene accounts for under half, and the remainder has no known explanation. Present in this sample are about 45,000 clones, over 60% of which were seen just once. Of the sample, more than 20% falls within the top ten clones. The material was peripheral blood, obtained from a patient treated with radiotherapy plus ipilimumab. The origin of the receptors is a human donor with non-small cell lung cancer who had a partial response to radiotherapy plus ipilimumab.

The chain joins TRBV9 to TRBJ2-5, with 12 bases aligning to TRBD2. J lost 5 bases, V lost 3 bases, and 8 bases had no gene match. Germline CDR1 SGDLS, CDR2 YYNGEE. The CDR3 has 16 amino acids. This CDR3 is CASSATTSGGRETQYF. CDR3 DNA sequence: TGTGCCAGCAGCGCTACTACTAGCGGGGGGAGGGAGACCCAGTACTTC. The full variable domain, with the rest looked up from reference TRBV9 and TRBJ2-5, is DSGVTQTPKHLITATGQRVTLRCSPRSGDLSVYWYQQSLDQGLQFLIQYYNGEERAKGNILERFSAQQFPDLHSELNLSSLELGDSALYFCASSATTSGGRETQYFGPGTRLLVL.

V gene TRBV9 combines with J gene TRBJ2-4, with 8 bases lining up with TRBD1. Germline loops: CDR1 SGDLS, CDR2 YYNGEE. The V segment lost 4 bases and the J segment 6 bases; nucleotides outside the gene matches: 9. The CDR3 contains 15 residues. The CDR3 spells CASSPTGGQINIQYF. CDR3 DNA: TGTGCCAGCAGCCCTACAGGGGGACAGATAAACATTCAGTACTTC. The full variable domain, with the rest looked up from reference TRBV9 and TRBJ2-4, is DSGVTQTPKHLITATGQRVTLRCSPRSGDLSVYWYQQSLDQGLQFLIQYYNGEERAKGNILERFSAQQFPDLHSELNLSSLELGDSALYFCASSPTGGQINIQYFGAGTRLSVL.

The chain recombines TRBV10-2 with TRBJ2-7; TRBD1 might be the D (5 bases). The CDR3 has 12 residues. Germline V gene sequence: CDR1 WSHSY, CDR2 SAAADI. Trimming left V 7 bases short and J 0 bases short, with 7 bases between. CDR3 nucleotides: TGCGCCAGCAATCAGGGCTCCTACGAGCAGTACTTC. Protein product: CASNQGSYEQYF.

The chain has TRBV19 and TRBJ2-7; 10 bases are shared with TRBD1. Germline assignment: CDR1 LNHDA and CDR2 SQIVND (reference sequence). This CDR3 region has 15 residues. V shed 3 bases, J shed 7 bases, and the junction held 9 bases outside the gene matches. CDR3 amino acids: CASSIFAGTGDEQYF. The DNA of the CDR3 is TGTGCCAGTAGTATCTTCGCCGGGACAGGGGATGAGCAGTACTTC.

V gene TRBV2 combines with J gene TRBJ1-2; 7 nucleotides align to TRBD1. Germline values: CDR1 SNHLY, CDR2 FYNNEI. This CDR3 is built from 16 residues. Trimming removed 4 bases from V and 3 bases from J; junction bases left unmatched: 11. The CDR3 reads CASSGFQTGLDYGYTF. The CDR3 region has the DNA TGTGCCAGCAGTGGGTTCCAGACAGGGCTTGACTATGGCTACACCTTC. The whole variable domain, filled in from reference TRBV2 and TRBJ1-2, reads EPEVTQTPSHQVTQMGQEVILRCVPISNHLYFYWYRQILGQKVEFLVSFYNNEISEKSEIFDDQFSVERPDGSNFTLKIRSTKLEDSAMYFCASSGFQTGLDYGYTFGSGTRLTVV.

This clone was picked up one time. The chain has TRBV18 and TRBJ2-7, with TRBD2 matching over 11 bases. V lost 2 bases, J lost 2 bases, and 2 bases stayed unmatched. The CDR3 consists of 15 residues. Germline V gene sequence: CDR1 KGHSH, CDR2 LQKENI. Here the CDR3 reads CASSPRLAGTYEQYF. The CDR3 DNA sequence: TGTGCCAGCTCACCAAGACTAGCGGGGACCTACGAGCAGTACTTC.

The chain recombines TRBV4-2 with TRBJ2-7; the D gene is possibly TRBD2 (6 bases). Trimming removed 5 bases at V and 3 bases at J, with 17 bases between. Germline loops: CDR1 LGHNA, CDR2 YNFKEQ. This CDR3 is built from 15 residues. The CDR3 DNA reads as TGTGCCAGCAGCTTAAGGGACTGGGGCTTCTACGAGCAGTACTTC. This encodes CASSLRDWGFYEQYF.

The gene calls are TRBV5-4 and TRBJ2-3; 8 bases fit TRBD2. The CDR3 sequence is 14 residues long. CDR1 and CDR2 (germline): SGHNT, YYREEE (reference sequence). Trimming cost V 6 bases and J 5 bases; bases outside gene matches: 8. The CDR3 reads CASTDSGEGDTQYF. The CDR3 nucleotides are TGTGCCAGCACCGATAGCGGGGAGGGAGATACGCAGTATTTT.

This chain joins TRBV4-1 and TRBJ1-1; weak D call: TRBD1 (6 bases). V lost 1 base and J lost 4, with 16 bases in between. This CDR3 has 16 residues. Germline V gene lookup returns CDR1 MGHRA and CDR2 YSYEKL. The DNA of the CDR3 is TGCGCCAGCAGCCAAGGAAATGGCCGGGGGGCCACTGAAGCTTTCTTT. Translating it yields CASSQGNGRGATEAFF.

The chain recombines TRBV7-6 with TRBJ2-1; 14 nucleotides align to TRBD2. This CDR3 has 16 residues. Germline V lookup: CDR1 SGHVS, CDR2 FNYEAQ. The V gene end was trimmed by 5 bases and the J gene end by 2 bases; junction bases not matched to a gene: 2. The CDR3 nucleotides are TGTGCCAGCAGCCCGGGACTAGCGGGAGCCTACAATGAGCAGTTCTTC. Amino acid sequence: CASSPGLAGAYNEQFF. The full variable domain, rest sourced from reference TRBV7-6 and TRBJ2-1, is GAGVSQSPRYKVTKRGQDVALRCDPISGHVSLYWYRQALGQGPEFLTYFNYEAQQDKSGLPNDRFSAERPEGSISTLTIQRTEQRDSAMYRCASSPGLAGAYNEQFFGPGTRLTVL.